Listed below are T cell receptor beta chains from one sample, sequenced in a study of shared clonotypes between healthy human individuals. Only in-frame clones appear in the TCRdb table, and some are missing; sequencing was by immunoSEQ multiplex PCR. The repertoire holds roughly 1 million clones, 75% seen once, with 1.5% in the top ten. The sample taken for sequencing was memory CD4+ T cells sorted from blood. All receptors derive from a young man in good health. The CDR3 runs from the conserved cysteine through the conserved F or W. The D gene is left open where the match is weak. Clone size appears in some rows only: once, few, many, or a class for an expanded clone.

CDR3nt,CDR3aa,len,v_gene,d_gene,abundance,j_gene
TGTGCCATCAGTCGTCAGGGTCTAGATACGCAGTATTTT,CAISRQGLDTQYF,13,TRBV10-3,.,.,TRBJ2-3
TGTGCCAGCAGTTACTCGGACAGGGGTAGGTCACCCCTCCACTTT,CASSYSDRGRSPLHF,15,TRBV6-6,TRBD1,.,TRBJ1-6
TGTGCCAGCAAAACCTTGGCGGGAACCGGGGAGCTGTTTTTT,CASKTLAGTGELFF,14,TRBV6-5,.,.,TRBJ2-2
TGTGCCAGCAGCTTGGACGGGGCGCCCCCCTACGAGCAGTACTTC,CASSLDGAPPYEQYF,15,TRBV5-6,.,.,TRBJ2-7
TGCGCCAGCAGGAGGGAAGACCTGGGACCGATGGGAACCTACGAGCAGTACTTC,CASRREDLGPMGTYEQYF,18,TRBV10-1,.,.,TRBJ2-7
TGCGCCAGCAGCCAAGTCGGCAGTCAGAACACTGAAGCTTTCTTT,CASSQVGSQNTEAFF,15,TRBV4-1,.,.,TRBJ1-1
TGTGCCAGCAGCTTAAGTGGCGGGAGAATATCCGGCACCGGGGAGCTGTTTTTT,CASSLSGGRISGTGELFF,18,TRBV7-2,TRBD2,many,TRBJ2-2
TGCGCCAGCAGCTCGTCGGGAGGGTGGGAGACCCAGTACTTC,CASSSSGGWETQYF,14,TRBV5-1,TRBD2,.,TRBJ2-5
TGTGCCAGCACCACAGGGGGGGCTGGCTATGGCTACACCTTC,CASTTGGAGYGYTF,14,TRBV6-1,TRBD1,.,TRBJ1-2
TGTGCCAGCGTCCCACTAGCGGGGGGGGACTTCGAGCAGTACTTC,CASVPLAGGDFEQYF,15,TRBV2,TRBD2,.,TRBJ2-7
TGTGCCAGCAAACTAGCGGGACCCTACGAGCAGTACTTC,CASKLAGPYEQYF,13,TRBV27,TRBD2,.,TRBJ2-7
TGTGCCAGCAGCATCCTCGGGGCTGACACCGGGGAGCTGTTTTTT,CASSILGADTGELFF,15,TRBV11-2,.,few,TRBJ2-2
TGTGCCAGCAGTTTATTTGTGGGGACAGGGCCCTCTAGCACAGATACGCAGTATTTT,CASSLFVGTGPSSTDTQYF,19,TRBV28,TRBD1,.,TRBJ2-3
TGTGCCAGTAGTATAGTTAGCGGGAGTCGTGAGACCCAGTACTTC,CASSIVSGSRETQYF,15,TRBV19,TRBD2,.,TRBJ2-5
TGTGCCAGCAGGATCCGGGACAGATACAATGAGCAGTTCTTC,CASRIRDRYNEQFF,14,TRBV27,TRBD1,.,TRBJ2-1
TGTGCCAGCAGCCGCAGGGACATCAGTGAGCAGTTCTTC,CASSRRDISEQFF,13,TRBV7-2,.,once,TRBJ2-1
TGTGCCAGCAGCGCCGGGACAGCTTCAGAAAAACTGTTTTTT,CASSAGTASEKLFF,14,TRBV9,TRBD1,.,TRBJ1-4
TGTGCCAGCAGTTACTCGGGGCGGGGGATCACAGATACGCAGTATTTT,CASSYSGRGITDTQYF,16,TRBV6-5,TRBD2,.,TRBJ2-3
TGTGCCAGCAGCTTAGGGAGCGGGGGGGCAAGGAATACGCAGTATTTT,CASSLGSGGARNTQYF,16,TRBV7-9,TRBD2,.,TRBJ2-3
TGTGCCAGCAGTTCTCTGTTTGGGACAGGAGACAATGAGCAGTTCTTC,CASSSLFGTGDNEQFF,16,TRBV28,TRBD1,.,TRBJ2-1
TGTGCCAGCAGCCTGGGACGCAGCTCCTCTGGAAACACCATATATTTT,CASSLGRSSSGNTIYF,16,TRBV7-6,.,.,TRBJ1-3
TGTGCCAGCAGCTTACGGGGGACGGCGAATGAAAAACTGTTTTTT,CASSLRGTANEKLFF,15,TRBV7-9,.,.,TRBJ1-4
TGTGCCAGCAGCGCCTCCGGCTACGAGCAGTACTTC,CASSASGYEQYF,12,TRBV7-9,.,.,TRBJ2-7
TGTGCCAGCAGCCATATGGTGGCTTTCTTT,CASSHMVAFF,10,TRBV14,.,many,TRBJ1-1
TGTGCCAGCAGCTCTCAGGGAACCGGGGAGCTGTTTTTT,CASSSQGTGELFF,13,TRBV7-3,.,.,TRBJ2-2
TGCGCCAGCAGCCTAAATTTGCAAGCCGCGGCTAGCTCCTACGAGCAGTACTTC,CASSLNLQAAASSYEQYF,18,TRBV4-3,.,.,TRBJ2-7
TGTGCCAGCAGCTTACCGAGGATCAGAAACACCATATATTTT,CASSLPRIRNTIYF,14,TRBV7-9,.,.,TRBJ1-3